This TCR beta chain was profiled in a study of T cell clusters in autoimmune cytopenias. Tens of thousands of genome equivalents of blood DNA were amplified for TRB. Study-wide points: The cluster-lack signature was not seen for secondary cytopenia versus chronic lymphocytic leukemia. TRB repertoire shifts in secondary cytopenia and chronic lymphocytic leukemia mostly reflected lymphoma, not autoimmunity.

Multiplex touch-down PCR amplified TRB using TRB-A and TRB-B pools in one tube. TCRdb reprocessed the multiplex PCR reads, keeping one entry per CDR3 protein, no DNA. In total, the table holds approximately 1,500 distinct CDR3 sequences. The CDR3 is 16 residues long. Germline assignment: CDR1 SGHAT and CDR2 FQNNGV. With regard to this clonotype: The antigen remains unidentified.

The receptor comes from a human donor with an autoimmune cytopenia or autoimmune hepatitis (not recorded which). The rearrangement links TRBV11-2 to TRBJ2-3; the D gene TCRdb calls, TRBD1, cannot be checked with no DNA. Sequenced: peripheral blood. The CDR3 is CASSLYKGQRTDTQYF.